A single sample gave rise to the 9 T cell receptor beta chains below, sequenced in a study of T cell clones after liver transplantation. Libraries were prepared by immunoSEQ multiplex PCR; TCRdb keeps only in-frame clonotypes and omits some of them. The sample lists 50,000 or so clones; 65% to 80% were seen once. Here the sequenced sample was CD4+ T cells from blood, taken roughly 56 months after liver transplant. Source of these receptors: a human patient who received a liver transplant. The graft donor may have contributed some T cells.

This chain links TRBV9 with TRBJ2-3, with D tentatively TRBD2 (6 bases). CDR1 and CDR2 from the germline V gene are SGDLS and YYNGEE. The CDR3 consists of 17 residues. Trimming stripped 4 bases from V and 0 bases from J, with 18 bases between. CDR3 amino acids: CASSPKLSGVSTDTQYF. The CDR3 region has the DNA TGTGCCAGCAGCCCCAAATTGTCGGGGGTAAGCACAGATACGCAGTATTTT.

This clone has just a few counts. The V and J genes are TRBV5-6 and TRBJ1-2; D is perhaps TRBD1 (6 bases). Trimming pared 4 bases from V and 2 bases from J, leaving 18 bases between. In germline, CDR1 is SGHDT, CDR2 YYEEEE. The CDR3 sequence is 16 residues long. Here the CDR3 DNA reads TGTGCCAGCAGCCGCCCGGGACAACTTCTAAACTATGGCTACACCTTC. Amino acids: CASSRPGQLLNYGYTF.

The chain combines TRBV7-9 with TRBJ2-2; tentative D call: TRBD2 (6 bases). Germline values: CDR1 SEHNR, CDR2 FQNEAQ (reference sequence). Trimming took 5 bases from V and 9 from J, leaving 19 bases between them. This CDR3 region has 15 residues. CDR3 nucleotides: TGTGCCAGCAGCGATCAAGGAGGGCTGGCCAGGGAGCTGTTTTTT. Translating it yields CASSDQGGLARELFF.

The chain couples TRBV7-2 to TRBJ1-6, with D unresolved. Looked up from germline, CDR1 is SGHTA and CDR2 is FQGNSA. V was trimmed by 2 bases and J by 7 bases, leaving 9 bases between them. This CDR3 is 14 amino acids long. CDR3 residues: CASSLRVGNSPLHF. CDR3 sequence (DNA): TGTGCCAGCAGCTTACGGGTGGGGAATTCACCCCTCCACTTT.

This sequence joins TRBV5-6 and TRBJ1-6, with TRBD1 matching over 8 bases. Germline V gene lookup returns CDR1 SGHDT and CDR2 YYEEEE. CDR3 size: 15 residues. The J segment lost 6 bases and the V segment lost 0 bases, leaving 2 bases of the junction unmatched. The DNA for the CDR3 is TGTGCCAGCAGCTTGGGGACAGGGATTAATTCACCCCTCCACTTT. Protein product: CASSLGTGINSPLHF.

The rearrangement uses TRBV9 and TRBJ1-5, with D possibly matching TRBD1 (5 bases). The CDR3 loop spans 13 amino acids. CDR1 and CDR2 (germline): SGDLS, YYNGEE. V was pared by 3 bases and J by 6 bases, with 10 bases between. CDR3 nucleotides: TGTGCCAGCAGCGGCCAGGGATTTCAGCCCCAGCATTTT. Its translation: CASSGQGFQPQHF. Full variable domain (rest looked up from reference TRBV9 and TRBJ1-5): DSGVTQTPKHLITATGQRVTLRCSPRSGDLSVYWYQQSLDQGLQFLIQYYNGEERAKGNILERFSAQQFPDLHSELNLSSLELGDSALYFCASSGQGFQPQHFGDGTRLSIL.

The chain is built from TRBV7-9 and TRBJ1-1; D not resolved. V was trimmed by 4 bases and J by 10 bases, leaving 16 bases between them. The CDR3 has 13 residues. Germline lookup yields CDR1 SEHNR and CDR2 FQNEAQ (reference sequence). The CDR3 sequence: CASSSGDSRGAFF. The CDR3 DNA reads TGTGCCAGCAGCTCGGGCGATAGCAGAGGAGCTTTCTTT.

This chain connects TRBV5-4 to TRBJ2-1, with 9 bases that match TRBD2. The length of the CDR3 is 14 residues. After removal of 0 bases from V and 10 bases from J, the junction contained 5 bases not matched to a gene. Germline lookup yields CDR1 SGHNT and CDR2 YYREEE (reference sequence). The CDR3 loop reads CASSLDPLAGEQFF. CDR3 nucleotide sequence: TGTGCCAGCAGCTTGGATCCCCTAGCGGGGGAGCAGTTCTTC.

The chain couples TRBV10-3 to TRBJ1-5, with no clear D. V shed 0 bases and J shed 0 bases, with 9 bases lying between them. The CDR3 runs 16 residues. Germline CDR1 reads ENHRY; CDR2 reads SYGVKD. CDR3 residues: CAISESSGDSNQPQHF. The DNA for the CDR3 is TGTGCCATCAGTGAGTCGAGCGGGGATAGCAATCAGCCCCAGCATTTT.